These 5 T cell receptor beta chains came from one sample sequenced in a study of shared clonotypes between healthy human individuals. Method: immunoSEQ multiplex PCR; TCRdb's copy keeps in-frame clones and lacks some. The repertoire holds about 700,000 clones, with roughly nine tenths as singletons. Naive CD8 isolation took CD45RO-negative cells positively selected for CCR7 and excluded terminally differentiated effector memory CD45RA+ cells. Input material: naive CD8+ T cells sorted from blood. These receptors were collected from a man younger than 40 in good health.

This clone has only one observation. The rearrangement links TRBV12-5 to TRBJ2-1; D not certain. The V end lost 7 bases, the J end lost 2 bases, and 12 bases lay between the germline ends. The CDR3 totals 14 residues. Germline V CDR1 and CDR2: LGHNT, FRNRAP. The CDR3 is CASALTVAYNEQFF. In nucleotides, the CDR3 is TGTGCTAGTGCTCTTACGGTGGCCTACAATGAGCAGTTCTTC.

The rearrangement links TRBV28 to TRBJ2-1, with TRBD2 matching 9 bases. CDR1 and CDR2 from the germline V gene are MDHEN and SYDVKM. Trimming took 4 bases from V and 2 from J; bases not matched to a gene: 3. This CDR3 has 15 amino acids. Here the CDR3 reads CASSSGLATYNEQFF. The CDR3 bases are TGTGCCAGCAGTTCGGGACTAGCAACCTACAATGAGCAGTTCTTC.

The genes are TRBV6-5 and TRBJ2-7; D gene ambiguous. Germline V gene data show CDR1 as MNHEY and CDR2 as SVGAGI. Trimming removed 2 bases from V and 6 bases from J, with 11 bases in between. There are 13 residues in the CDR3. The CDR3 reads CASSYRGNPEQYF. In DNA form, the CDR3 reads TGTGCCAGCAGTTACCGAGGCAACCCCGAGCAGTACTTC.

The sample holds one count of this clone. This chain joins TRBV15 and TRBJ2-7, with 12 bases matching TRBD2. The CDR3 is made up of 17 amino acids. The V gene end was trimmed by 0 bases and the J gene end by 3 bases; junction bases not matched to a gene: 6. Germline V gene lookup returns CDR1 LNHNV and CDR2 YYDKDF (reference sequence). CDR3 coding DNA: TGTGCCACCAGCAGAGATGCACTAGCGGGAGGTAGCTACGAGCAGTACTTC. Amino acid sequence: CATSRDALAGGSYEQYF.

The chain has TRBV9 and TRBJ2-3; 14 nucleotides align to TRBD2. The junction had 3 bases not matched to a gene; V was cut back by 3 bases and J by 6 bases. Germline V gene sequence: CDR1 SGDLS, CDR2 YYNGEE. CDR3 length: 15 residues. The CDR3 bases are TGTGCCAGCAGCGCCGGGACTAGCGGGAGTGATACGCAGTATTTT. Translation: CASSAGTSGSDTQYF.